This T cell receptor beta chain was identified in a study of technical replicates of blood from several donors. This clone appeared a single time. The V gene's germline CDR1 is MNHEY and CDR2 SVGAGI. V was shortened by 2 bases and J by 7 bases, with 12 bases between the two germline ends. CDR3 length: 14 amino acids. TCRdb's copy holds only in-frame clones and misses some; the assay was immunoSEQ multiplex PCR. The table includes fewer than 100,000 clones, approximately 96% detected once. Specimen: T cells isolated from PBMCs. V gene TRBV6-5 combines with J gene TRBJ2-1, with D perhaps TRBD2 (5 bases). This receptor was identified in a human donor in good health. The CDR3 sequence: CASSYVGVENEQFF. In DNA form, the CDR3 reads TGTGCCAGCAGTTACGTGGGAGTGGAAAATGAGCAGTTCTTC.